The present entry profiles one T cell receptor (beta chain) with its context. The sample comes from a study of shared clonotypes between healthy human individuals. Repertoires were generated with immunoSEQ multiplex PCR, while TCRdb's copy carries only in-frame clones and drops some. Altogether a few million clones are present, around 90% being singletons, with the ten largest covering more than 0.35%. Germline V gene data show CDR1 as MNHNY and CDR2 as SVGAGI (reference sequence). V dropped 0 bases and J dropped 3 bases, with 15 bases sitting between them. The CDR3 is 16 residues long. Sequencing was carried out using naive CD4+ T cells from PBMCs. The subset denotes: CD45RA+ positively selected. V usage is TRBV6-6 and J usage is TRBJ2-7; TRBD2 might be the D (6 bases). The TCR sequence derives from a man aged 18-30 years in good health. Some clones in this sample may be carry-over from other donors' samples. CDR3 sequence: CASSYSSLARGYEQYF. In DNA, the CDR3 is TGTGCCAGCAGTTACTCGAGTCTAGCGAGAGGCTACGAGCAGTACTTC.